The entry below gives a single T cell receptor (beta chain) sequence along with its context. The antigen is undetermined. There are 16 residues in the CDR3. V was trimmed by 4 bases and J by 4 bases, leaving 16 bases between them. CDR1 is MNHEY, CDR2 SMNVEV, per germline (reference sequence). The assay was immunoSEQ multiplex PCR, and TCRdb's table has in-frame clones only and misses some. The sample lists around 37,000 clones; around 83% were seen once. The data derive from a study of OX40 agonist ivuxolimab in advanced cancers. Turning to the study itself: It was ivuxolimab, an agonistic anti-OX40 (CD134) antibody, that patients were treated with. Previous treatment with anti-PD-1, anti-PD-L1 or anti-CTLA-4 therapy was allowed; 35% to 50% had received some. Findings and caveats of the study: Some patients who did not respond also had low normalized T-cell clonal expansion. CD8+ T cells showed, on average, more clonal expansion than CD4+ cells.

This receptor was obtained from an adult with an advanced solid tumor such as melanoma, head and neck, liver or kidney cancer. The sample consisted of CD4+ or CD8+ T cells sorted from blood, taken in a trial of the OX40 agonist ivuxolimab. The chain is built from TRBV27 and TRBJ2-2; the D is unclear. This CDR3 is CASSSLSGYGTGELFF. The DNA for the CDR3 is TGTGCCAGCAGTTCTCTAAGTGGGTATGGCACCGGGGAGCTGTTTTTT.